The 30 T cell receptor beta chains presented below share a single source sample, sequenced in a study of Tregs in tolerant kidney transplant recipients. Related graft donors supplied nonmyeloablative bone marrow transplants, and mixed chimerism was transient. This table comes from immunoSEQ multiplex PCR, and its TCRdb copy is limited to in-frame clones, with some not included. The data contain roughly 50,000 clones, more than 70% of them singletons. The specimen comprised CD8+ T cells from blood (PBMCs), sampled 12 months after the transplant. Source of these receptors: a human patient who received a combined kidney and bone marrow transplant. Some T cells may be supplied by the graft donor.

The CDR3 reads CASSYGTTDNEQFF. The CDR3 DNA follows: TGTGCCAGCAGCTACGGGACAACCGACAATGAGCAGTTCTTC. The rearrangement uses TRBV7-3 and TRBJ2-1; D is possibly TRBD1 (6 bases). Between the trimmed V and J ends, which lost 4 bases and 5 bases, there was a span of 12 bases. From germline, CDR1 is SGHTA and CDR2 FQGTGA. The CDR3 is 14 residues long. Together with reference TRBV7-3 and TRBJ2-1, the CDR3 gives the full variable domain: GAGVSQTPSNKVTEKGKYVELRCDPISGHTALYWYRQSLGQGPEFLIYFQGTGAADDSGLPNDRFFAVRPEGSVSTLKIQRTERGDSAVYLCASSYGTTDNEQFFGPGTRLTVL.

This chain connects TRBV6-5 to TRBJ1-2; possibly TRBD1 for D (6 bases). CDR1 and CDR2 (germline): MNHEY, SVGAGI. The CDR3 covers 12 residues. V was pared by 8 bases and J by 6 bases, with 13 bases between. The CDR3 loop reads CASGERGNGYTF. In DNA, the CDR3 is TGTGCCAGCGGCGAGAGGGGGAATGGCTACACCTTC.

This clone was counted only a few times. The chain combines TRBV10-3 with TRBJ1-1; TRBD1 agrees at 8 bases. The CDR3 length is 15 residues. Germline V CDR1 and CDR2: ENHRY, SYGVKD. Trimming took 10 bases from V and 6 from J; bases not matched to a gene: 16. CDR3 nucleotide sequence: TGTGCCACCGGACAGGGCTCGTTTGGGGAGGCTGAAGCTTTCTTT. It is translated as CATGQGSFGEAEAFF.

In its sample, this clone was seen once. The chain has TRBV5-6 and TRBJ2-4, with D maybe TRBD2 (7 bases). The CDR3 has 16 amino acids. Trimming took 0 bases from V and 3 from J, leaving 13 bases between them. Germline loops: CDR1 SGHDT, CDR2 YYEEEE. CDR3 nucleotides: TGTGCCAGCAGCTTGGGGGGGGGCCCGGACAAAAACATTCAGTACTTC. This encodes CASSLGGGPDKNIQYF.

For the CDR3, the DNA is TGTGCCAGCAGTTCCGGGACAGGGGATTACAATGAGCAGTTCTTC. This sequence encodes CASSSGTGDYNEQFF. The rearrangement uses TRBV6-5 and TRBJ2-1; TRBD1 matches at 10 bases. The CDR3 has 15 amino acids. The germline V gene has CDR1 MNHEY and CDR2 SVGAGI. The V and J ends lost 4 bases and 4 bases, in that order; junction bases with no gene match: 4.

V and J are TRBV5-1 and TRBJ2-1, with 8 bases that match TRBD2. The CDR3 totals 15 residues. With V trimmed by 1 base and J by 2 bases, 2 bases remained unmatched. Germline assignment: CDR1 SGHRS and CDR2 YFSETQ. Here the CDR3 DNA reads TGCGCCAGCAGCTTGAGCGGGAGTACCTACAATGAGCAGTTCTTC. Its translation: CASSLSGSTYNEQFF.

The chain employs TRBV27 and TRBJ1-5; 7 bases are shared with TRBD1. This CDR3 region has 14 residues. The germline V gene encodes CDR1 MNHEY and CDR2 SMNVEV (reference sequence). Unmatched junction bases numbered 3, after V lost 5 bases and J lost 2 bases. This CDR3 is CASSIDRGNQPQHF. DNA of the CDR3: TGTGCCAGCAGTATCGACAGGGGCAATCAGCCCCAGCATTTT.

The gene calls are TRBV28 and TRBJ1-2; TRBD1 matches at 7 bases. Germline-derived CDR1 and CDR2 are MDHEN and SYDVKM. The ends lost 3 bases at V and 7 bases at J; junction bases unmatched: 5. There are 13 residues in the CDR3. CDR3 nucleotides: TGTGCCAGCAGTTTGCACAGGGGAGGTGGCTACACCTTC. Encoded protein: CASSLHRGGGYTF.

In nucleotides, the CDR3 is TGTGCCAGCAGCCAAGAGGGTATTAGCGGCACAGATACGCAGTATTTT. It translates to CASSQEGISGTDTQYF. The chain employs TRBV4-2 and TRBJ2-3, with D tentatively TRBD2 (5 bases). The CDR3 has 16 amino acids. Looked up from germline, CDR1 is LGHNA and CDR2 is YNFKEQ. V was pared by 0 bases and J by 1 base, with 11 bases between.

J is TRBJ2-3 and V is TRBV15; 9 nucleotides line up with TRBD2. V gave up 8 bases and J gave up 7 bases; unmatched junction bases: 7. The CDR3 extends over 13 amino acids. Germline-derived CDR1 and CDR2 are LNHNV and YYDKDF (reference sequence). The DNA of the CDR3 is TGTGCCACCGTAGCGGGAGTATACCATACGCAGTATTTT. It codes for CATVAGVYHTQYF.

V gene TRBV15 combines with J gene TRBJ2-5; 13 bases are shared with TRBD2. Per the germline V gene, CDR1 is LNHNV and CDR2 is YYDKDF (reference sequence). The V and J ends lost 3 bases and 5 bases, in that order; junction bases with no gene match: 9. The CDR3 consists of 17 residues. The CDR3 DNA is TGTGCCACCAGCAGTCTAAGACTAGCGGGAGGTCTTGAGACCCAGTACTTC. This encodes CATSSLRLAGGLETQYF. Combining the CDR3 with reference TRBV15 and TRBJ2-5 gives the whole variable domain DAMVIQNPRYQVTQFGKPVTLSCSQTLNHNVMYWYQQKSSQAPKLLFHYYDKDFNNEADTPDNFQSRRPNTSFCFLDIRSPGLGDTAMYLCATSSLRLAGGLETQYFGPGTRLLVL.

This clone was detected only a few times. The rearrangement joins TRBV4-1 to TRBJ1-4; 7 bases fit TRBD1. Germline V lookup: CDR1 MGHRA, CDR2 YSYEKL. CDR3 length equals 15 residues. V gave up 0 bases and J gave up 7 bases; unmatched junction bases: 5. Written as DNA, the CDR3 is TGCGCCAGCAGCCAAGATGTCCCAGGGGGTGAAAAACTGTTTTTT. It translates to CASSQDVPGGEKLFF.

This chain connects TRBV9 to TRBJ2-3; TRBD2 matches at 11 bases. J was trimmed by 6 bases and V by 2 bases; bases with no gene match: 11. The germline V gene has CDR1 SGDLS and CDR2 YYNGEE. CDR3 length: 17 amino acids. In nucleotides, the CDR3 is TGTGCCAGCAGCGTCGGGACGACTAGCGGGACGTTTGATACGCAGTATTTT. Its protein product is CASSVGTTSGTFDTQYF. Drawing the rest from reference TRBV9 and TRBJ2-3, the complete variable domain is DSGVTQTPKHLITATGQRVTLRCSPRSGDLSVYWYQQSLDQGLQFLIQYYNGEERAKGNILERFSAQQFPDLHSELNLSSLELGDSALYFCASSVGTTSGTFDTQYFGPGTRLTVL.

The V and J genes are TRBV19 and TRBJ2-7, with a tentative D call TRBD2 (5 bases). Trimming took 3 bases from V and 2 from J, leaving 14 bases between them. This CDR3 has 15 amino acids. Looked up from germline, CDR1 is LNHDA and CDR2 is SQIVND (reference sequence). DNA for the CDR3: TGTGCCAGTAGTATTGCCGGAGGTTCGGCCTACGAGCAGTACTTC. This sequence encodes CASSIAGGSAYEQYF.

The chain employs TRBV25-1 and TRBJ1-4; D is undetermined. The CDR3 has 15 residues. Trimming shortened V by 4 bases and J by 0 bases, and 9 bases separated the two germline ends. Germline V gives CDR1 MGHDK, CDR2 SYGVNS. CDR3 loop: CASSATRATNEKLFF. The CDR3 region has the DNA TGTGCCAGCAGTGCTACGCGGGCAACTAATGAAAAACTGTTTTTT.

The gene calls are TRBV7-8 and TRBJ1-4; D remains ambiguous. Trimming took 5 bases from V and 8 from J, leaving 21 bases between them. The CDR3 sequence is 16 residues long. Germline V gives CDR1 SGHVS, CDR2 FQNEAQ. DNA of the CDR3: TGTGCCAGCAGCGTTGGTTTGAGGCAGTCTGGAGAAAAACTGTTTTTT. Its translation is CASSVGLRQSGEKLFF.

This clone has just a few counts. This rearrangement joins TRBV4-1 to TRBJ2-7, with D possibly being TRBD2 (5 bases). This CDR3 is 15 amino acids long. The germline CDR1 and CDR2 sequences are MGHRA and YSYEKL. With 4 bases removed from V and 5 bases from J, the gap between germline ends came to 18 bases. In DNA form, the CDR3 reads TGCGCCAGCAGCCCTCGGACTTCTCTACGAAACGAGCAGTACTTC. Protein: CASSPRTSLRNEQYF.

This clone is a singleton in its sample. The rearrangement joins TRBV13 to TRBJ2-7, with 11 bases identical to TRBD2. V was pared by 0 bases and J by 3 bases, with 4 bases of the junction left unmatched. CDR3 length: 16 residues. CDR1 and CDR2 (germline): PRHDT, FYEKMQ (reference sequence). Here the CDR3 reads CASSLGGTSGYYEQYF. The CDR3 DNA reads as TGTGCCAGCAGCTTAGGGGGGACTAGCGGCTACTACGAGCAGTACTTC.

This chain joins TRBV18 and TRBJ2-1, with TRBD2 matching 8 bases. The CDR3 is 14 residues long. Looked up from germline, CDR1 is KGHSH and CDR2 is LQKENI. J was trimmed by 2 bases and V by 8 bases; bases with no gene match: 5. The CDR3 loop is CASGLGLAYNEQFF. CDR3 DNA: TGTGCCAGCGGTTTGGGACTAGCCTACAATGAGCAGTTCTTC. Looking up the rest from reference TRBV18 and TRBJ2-1 gives the full variable domain: NAGVMQNPRHLVRRRGQEARLRCSPMKGHSHVYWYRQLPEEGLKFMVYLQKENIIDESGMPKERFSAEFPKEGPSILRIQQVVRGDSAAYFCASGLGLAYNEQFFGPGTRLTVL.

This chain connects TRBV29-1 to TRBJ2-7; 7 bases are shared with TRBD2. Germline V CDR1 and CDR2: SQVTM, ANQGSEA. The V and J ends lost 3 bases and 5 bases, in that order; junction bases with no gene match: 4. CDR3 size: 12 residues. This CDR3 is CSVEGGEHEQYF. In nucleotides, the CDR3 is TGCAGCGTTGAGGGGGGGGAGCACGAGCAGTACTTC.

In this sample, this clone turned up once. The V call is TRBV14, the J call TRBJ1-2, with D unresolved. Per the germline V gene, CDR1 is SGHDN and CDR2 is FVKESK. The CDR3 consists of 15 residues. V was shortened by 2 bases and J by 4 bases, with 14 bases between the two germline ends. DNA of the CDR3: TGTGCCAGCAGCCAATTCGCACCCGGGTTCTATGGCTACACCTTC. It translates to CASSQFAPGFYGYTF.

The chain uses TRBV9 and TRBJ2-2, with 12 bases identical to TRBD1. With V trimmed by 3 bases and J by 5 bases, 5 bases remained unmatched. The CDR3 is made up of 16 amino acids. CDR1 and CDR2 from the germline V gene are SGDLS and YYNGEE. The CDR3 region is CASSGRDRGLTGELFF. Here the CDR3 DNA reads TGTGCCAGCAGCGGCCGGGACAGGGGGCTTACCGGGGAGCTGTTTTTT.

The chain joins TRBV15 to TRBJ2-5; 12 bases match TRBD2. The J call could be wrong; TRBJ2-7 is a better fit for the DNA end. CDR3 length: 16 amino acids. Germline V gives CDR1 LNHNV, CDR2 YYDKDF (reference sequence). CDR3 DNA sequence: TGTGCCACCAGCGGGTCGACTAGCGGGGGCTCCTACGAGCAGTACTTC. The encoded protein is CATSGSTSGGSYEQYF.

CDR3 sequence (DNA): TGTGCCAGCAGCTTAGCCGACAGGGGGAACACTGAAGCTTTCTTT. This gives the protein CASSLADRGNTEAFF. The chain recombines TRBV11-1 with TRBJ1-1, with TRBD1 matching over 8 bases. The V gene end was trimmed by 0 bases and the J gene end by 1 base; junction bases not matched to a gene: 1. The CDR3 is 15 amino acids. Germline V gene lookup returns CDR1 SGHAT and CDR2 FQDESV (reference sequence).

This sequence joins TRBV4-1 and TRBJ2-7; a possible D gene is TRBD1 (5 bases). CDR1 is MGHRA and CDR2 is YSYEKL in the germline V gene. V was pared by 0 bases and J by 0 bases, with 12 bases between. This CDR3 is 16 amino acids long. CDR3 coding DNA: TGCGCCAGCAGCCAAGAACCCCACAGGAGCTCCTACGAGCAGTACTTC. Translation gives CASSQEPHRSSYEQYF.

This sequence joins TRBV28 and TRBJ2-1, with D perhaps TRBD1 (6 bases). The CDR3 consists of 15 residues. The ends were cut back, 6 bases at V and 0 bases at J, with 12 bases in the middle. Germline CDR1 MDHEN, CDR2 SYDVKM. CDR3 sequence (DNA): TGTGCCAGCAGGACGGACAGTAACTCCTACAATGAGCAGTTCTTC. Amino acid sequence: CASRTDSNSYNEQFF. The entire variable domain, with the rest obtained from reference TRBV28 and TRBJ2-1, is as follows: DVKVTQSSRYLVKRTGEKVFLECVQDMDHENMFWYRQDPGLGLRLIYFSYDVKMKEKGDIPEGYSVSREKKERFSLILESASTNQTSMYLCASRTDSNSYNEQFFGPGTRLTVL.

Details on this clone: It is unclear where the CDR3 begins or ends on the DNA, so no DNA is shown, and the CDR3 is as TCRdb lists it. The chain uses TRBV9 and TRBJ2-7; no check of the table's D call, TRBD2, against the DNA was made. Ends included, the CDR3 has 14 residues. Germline assignment: CDR1 SGDLS and CDR2 YYNGEE. CDR3: CASSVGRGAGVKYF.

Here the CDR3 DNA reads TGTGCCAGCAGTTACTCAGGACAGGGGGGTTACGAGCAGTACTTC. Translated, it gives CASSYSGQGGYEQYF. The chain carries TRBV6-5 and TRBJ2-7, with 10 bases matching TRBD1. The CDR3 length is 15 residues. From germline, CDR1 is MNHEY and CDR2 SVGAGI. The ends lost 0 bases at V and 4 bases at J; junction bases unmatched: 3.

The chain combines TRBV5-6 with TRBJ2-1; D unclear. The germline gives CDR1 SGHDT, CDR2 YYEEEE. This CDR3 has 12 residues. Trimming stripped 1 base from V and 6 bases from J, with 5 bases between. The DNA for the CDR3 is TGTGCCAGCAGCTTGTACGGCAATGAGCAGTTCTTC. Translating it yields CASSLYGNEQFF.

This clone was picked up many times. The chain has TRBV5-6 and TRBJ2-7; 9 bases map to TRBD2. Germline-derived CDR1 and CDR2 are SGHDT and YYEEEE. The trim removed 1 base at V and 2 bases at J, leaving 4 bases unmatched. This CDR3 is 15 amino acids long. In nucleotides, the CDR3 is TGTGCCAGCAGCTTGAGCGGGGGGATAGCCTACGAGCAGTACTTC. Translated: CASSLSGGIAYEQYF.